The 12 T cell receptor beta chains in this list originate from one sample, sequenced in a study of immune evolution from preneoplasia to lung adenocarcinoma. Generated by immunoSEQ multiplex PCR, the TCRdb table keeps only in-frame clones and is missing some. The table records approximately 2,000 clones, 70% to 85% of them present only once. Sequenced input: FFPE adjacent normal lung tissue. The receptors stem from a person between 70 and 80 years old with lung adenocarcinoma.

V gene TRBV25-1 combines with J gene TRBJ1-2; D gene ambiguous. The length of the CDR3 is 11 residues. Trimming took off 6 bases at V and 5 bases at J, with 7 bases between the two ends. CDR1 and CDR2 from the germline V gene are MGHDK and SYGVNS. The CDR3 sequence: CASREGYGYTF. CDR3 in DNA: TGTGCCAGCAGGGAAGGATATGGCTACACCTTC.

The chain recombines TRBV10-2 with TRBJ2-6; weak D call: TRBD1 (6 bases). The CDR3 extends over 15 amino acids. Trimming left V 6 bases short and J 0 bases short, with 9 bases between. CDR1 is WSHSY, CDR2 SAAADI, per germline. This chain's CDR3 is CASREDSSGANVLTF. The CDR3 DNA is TGCGCCAGCAGAGAGGACAGCTCTGGGGCCAACGTCCTGACTTTC.

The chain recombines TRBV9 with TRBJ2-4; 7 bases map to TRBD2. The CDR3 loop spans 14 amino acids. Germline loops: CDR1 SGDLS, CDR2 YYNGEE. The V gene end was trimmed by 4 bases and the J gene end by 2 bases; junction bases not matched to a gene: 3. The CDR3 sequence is CASSRDYSKNIQYF. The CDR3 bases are TGTGCCAGCAGCCGGGACTACTCCAAAAACATTCAGTACTTC.

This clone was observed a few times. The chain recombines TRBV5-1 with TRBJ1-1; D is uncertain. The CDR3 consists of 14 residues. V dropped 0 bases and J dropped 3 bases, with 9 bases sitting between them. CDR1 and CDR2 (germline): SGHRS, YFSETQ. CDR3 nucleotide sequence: TGCGCCAGCAGCTTGGACCCCCCTGACACTGAAGCTTTCTTT. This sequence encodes CASSLDPPDTEAFF.

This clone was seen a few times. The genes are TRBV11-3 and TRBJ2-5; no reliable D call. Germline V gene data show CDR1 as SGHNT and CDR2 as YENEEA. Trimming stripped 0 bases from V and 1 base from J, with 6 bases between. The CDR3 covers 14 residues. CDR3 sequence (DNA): TGTGCCAGCAGCTTAGATCTCCCCCAAGAGACCCAGTACTTC. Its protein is CASSLDLPQETQYF.

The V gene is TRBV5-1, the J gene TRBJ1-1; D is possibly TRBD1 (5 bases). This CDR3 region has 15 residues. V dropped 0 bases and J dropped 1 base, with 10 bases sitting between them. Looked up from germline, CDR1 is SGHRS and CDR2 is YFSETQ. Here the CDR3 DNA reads TGCGCCAGCAGCTTGGTCGGGGGGGAGAACACTGAAGCTTTCTTT. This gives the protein CASSLVGGENTEAFF.

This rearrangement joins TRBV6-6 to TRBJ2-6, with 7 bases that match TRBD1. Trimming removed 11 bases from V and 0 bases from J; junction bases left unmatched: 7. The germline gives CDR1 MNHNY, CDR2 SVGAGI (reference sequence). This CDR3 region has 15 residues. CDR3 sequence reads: CAGGTDPSGANVLTF. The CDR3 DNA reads TGTGCCGGTGGGACAGACCCCTCTGGGGCCAACGTCCTGACTTTC.

The CDR3 nucleotides are TGTGCCAGCAGCTTAGGGGGCGGGGGCTCTGGGGCCAACGTCCTGACTTTC. Translating gives CASSLGGGGSGANVLTF. The chain recombines TRBV7-9 with TRBJ2-6; 7 bases are shared with TRBD2. V was clipped by 1 base and J by 0 bases; unmatched bases: 3. CDR3 length equals 17 residues. Germline V gene sequence: CDR1 SEHNR, CDR2 FQNEAQ (reference sequence).

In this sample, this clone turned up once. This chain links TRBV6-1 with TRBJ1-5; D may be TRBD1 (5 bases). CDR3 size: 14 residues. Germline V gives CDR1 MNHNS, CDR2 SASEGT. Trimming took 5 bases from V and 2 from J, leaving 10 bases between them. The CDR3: CASSLWGGNQPQHF. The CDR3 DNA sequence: TGTGCCAGCAGTTTGTGGGGGGGCAATCAGCCCCAGCATTTT.

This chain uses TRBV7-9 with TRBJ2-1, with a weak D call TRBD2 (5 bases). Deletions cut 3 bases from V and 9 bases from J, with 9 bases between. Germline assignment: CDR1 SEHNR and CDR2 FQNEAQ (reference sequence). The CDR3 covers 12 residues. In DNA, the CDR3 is TGTGCCAGCAGCTTCGCTGGAGGTGAGCAGTTCTTC. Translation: CASSFAGGEQFF.

CDR3 in DNA: TGTGCCAGCAGCCCTTTCGGCACCGGGGAGCTGTTTTTT. This codes for CASSPFGTGELFF. The V call is TRBV11-1, the J call TRBJ2-2; D is uncertain. The germline gives CDR1 SGHAT, CDR2 FQDESV (reference sequence). Trimming pared 5 bases from V and 4 bases from J, leaving 8 bases between. The CDR3 extends over 13 amino acids.

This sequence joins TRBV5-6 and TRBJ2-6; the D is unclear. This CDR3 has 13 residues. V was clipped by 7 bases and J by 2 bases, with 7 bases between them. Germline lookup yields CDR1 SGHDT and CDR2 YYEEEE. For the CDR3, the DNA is TGTGCCAGCGTGATAGCTGGGGCCAACGTCCTGACTTTC. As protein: CASVIAGANVLTF.